This entry lists 2 T cell receptor beta chains sequenced from one sample in a study of radiotherapy plus CTLA-4 blockade in lung cancer (dated by TCRdb to about 2018). The receptor library was made with the immunoSEQ multiplex PCR assay. As stored in TCRdb, this immuneACCESS dataset retains in-frame rearrangements with V and J assigned. A fraction of the clones does not appear; measured against another copy, unresolved V genes explain less than half of the discrepancy, and the remainder lacks a known reason. In all, the sample holds about 32,000 clones, and more than 80% of those were seen once. The ten largest clones capture about 5.3% of the sample. Sequenced here: peripheral blood, sampled from a patient treated with radiotherapy plus ipilimumab. These receptors all stem from a human donor with non-small cell lung cancer who had stable disease on radiotherapy plus ipilimumab.

The chain has TRBV6-1 and TRBJ2-3; TRBD1 aligns across 7 bases. This CDR3 is 13 amino acids long. V gave up 2 bases and J gave up 6 bases; unmatched junction bases: 2. Germline V lookup: CDR1 MNHNS, CDR2 SASEGT. This chain's CDR3 is CASSERQGDTQYF. For the CDR3, the DNA is TGTGCCAGCAGTGAACGACAGGGCGATACGCAGTATTTT.

The chain is built from TRBV21-1 and TRBJ2-2; the table's D call, TRBD1, has no DNA check behind it. TRBV21-1 corresponds to a pseudogene. There are 13 residues in the CDR3. The CDR3 region has the DNA TGTGCCAGCAGGGGACAGGGAACCGGGGAGCTGTTTTTT. The encoded protein is CASRGQGTGELFF.